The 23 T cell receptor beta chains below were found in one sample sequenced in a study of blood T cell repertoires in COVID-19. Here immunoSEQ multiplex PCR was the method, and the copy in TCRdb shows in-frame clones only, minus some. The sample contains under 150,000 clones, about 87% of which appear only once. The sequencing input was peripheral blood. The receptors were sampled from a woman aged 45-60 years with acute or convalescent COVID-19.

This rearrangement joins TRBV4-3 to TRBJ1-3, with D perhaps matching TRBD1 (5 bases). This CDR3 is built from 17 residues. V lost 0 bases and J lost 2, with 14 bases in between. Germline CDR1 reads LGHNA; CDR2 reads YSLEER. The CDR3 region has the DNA TGCGCCAGCAGCCAAGATCTGTGGACATCCGCTGGAAACACCATATATTTT. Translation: CASSQDLWTSAGNTIYF.

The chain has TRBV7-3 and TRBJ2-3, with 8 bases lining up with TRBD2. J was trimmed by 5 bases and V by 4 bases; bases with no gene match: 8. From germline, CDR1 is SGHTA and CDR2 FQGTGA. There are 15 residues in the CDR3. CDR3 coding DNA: TGTGCCAGCAGCTATACGGGGGGGCCCTTAGATACGCAGTATTTT. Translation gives CASSYTGGPLDTQYF.

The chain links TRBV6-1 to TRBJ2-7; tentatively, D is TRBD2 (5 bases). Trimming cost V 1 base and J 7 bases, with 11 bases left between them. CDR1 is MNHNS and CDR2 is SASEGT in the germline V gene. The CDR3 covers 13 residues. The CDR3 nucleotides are TGTGCCAGCAGTGAAGAGGACTTTTGGGAGCAGTACTTC. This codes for CASSEEDFWEQYF.

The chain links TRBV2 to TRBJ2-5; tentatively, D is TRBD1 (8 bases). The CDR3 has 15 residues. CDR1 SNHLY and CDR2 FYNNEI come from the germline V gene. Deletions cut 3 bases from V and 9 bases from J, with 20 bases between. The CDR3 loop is CASSDHTGGGEAQYF. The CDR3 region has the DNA TGTGCCAGCAGTGACCACACAGGGGGAGGGGAGGCCCAGTACTTC.

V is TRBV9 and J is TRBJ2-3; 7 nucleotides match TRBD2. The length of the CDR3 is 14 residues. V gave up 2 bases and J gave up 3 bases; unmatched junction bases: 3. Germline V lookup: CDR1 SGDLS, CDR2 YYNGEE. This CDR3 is CASSVGGRTDTQYF. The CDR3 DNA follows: TGTGCCAGCAGCGTCGGCGGGAGAACAGATACGCAGTATTTT.

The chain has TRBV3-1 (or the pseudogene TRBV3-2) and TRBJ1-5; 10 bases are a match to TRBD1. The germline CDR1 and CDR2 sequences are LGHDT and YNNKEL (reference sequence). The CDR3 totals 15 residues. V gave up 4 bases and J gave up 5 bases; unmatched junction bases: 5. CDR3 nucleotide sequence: TGTGCCAGCAGCCCTCGACAGGGGGCCGATCAGCCCCAGCATTTT. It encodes CASSPRQGADQPQHF.

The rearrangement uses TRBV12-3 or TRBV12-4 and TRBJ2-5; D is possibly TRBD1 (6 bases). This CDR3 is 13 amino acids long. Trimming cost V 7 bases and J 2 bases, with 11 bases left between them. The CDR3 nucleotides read TGTGCCAGCATTCTACAGGGTCAAGAGACCCAGTACTTC. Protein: CASILQGQETQYF.

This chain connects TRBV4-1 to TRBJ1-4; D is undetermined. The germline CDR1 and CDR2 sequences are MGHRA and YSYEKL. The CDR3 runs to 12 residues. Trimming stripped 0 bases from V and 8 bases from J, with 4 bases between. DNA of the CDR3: TGCGCCAGCAGCCAAGATGAGGAAAAACTGTTTTTT. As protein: CASSQDEEKLFF.

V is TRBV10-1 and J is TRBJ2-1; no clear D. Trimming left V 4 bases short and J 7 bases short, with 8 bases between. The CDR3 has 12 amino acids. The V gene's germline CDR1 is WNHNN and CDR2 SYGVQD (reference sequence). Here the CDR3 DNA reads TGCGCCAGCAGTGGAGGTGGTAATGAGCAGTTCTTC. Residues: CASSGGGNEQFF.

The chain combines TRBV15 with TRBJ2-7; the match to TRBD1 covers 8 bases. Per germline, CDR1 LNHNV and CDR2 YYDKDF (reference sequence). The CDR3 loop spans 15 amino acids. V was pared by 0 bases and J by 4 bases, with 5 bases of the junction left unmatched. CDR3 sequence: CATSREGTGLYEQYF. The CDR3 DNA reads TGTGCCACCAGCAGAGAGGGGACAGGATTGTACGAGCAGTACTTC. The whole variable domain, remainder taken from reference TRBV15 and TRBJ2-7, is DAMVIQNPRYQVTQFGKPVTLSCSQTLNHNVMYWYQQKSSQAPKLLFHYYDKDFNNEADTPDNFQSRRPNTSFCFLDIRSPGLGDTAMYLCATSREGTGLYEQYFGPGTRLTVT.

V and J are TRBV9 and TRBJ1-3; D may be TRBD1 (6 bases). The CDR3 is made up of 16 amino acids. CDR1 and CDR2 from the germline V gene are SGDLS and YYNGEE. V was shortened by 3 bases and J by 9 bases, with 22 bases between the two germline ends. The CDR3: CASSEQQGRGFATIYF. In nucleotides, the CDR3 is TGTGCCAGCAGCGAGCAGCAGGGCAGGGGATTCGCCACCATATATTTT.

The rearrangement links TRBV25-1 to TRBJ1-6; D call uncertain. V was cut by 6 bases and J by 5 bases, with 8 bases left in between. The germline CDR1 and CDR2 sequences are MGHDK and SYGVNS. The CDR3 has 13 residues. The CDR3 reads CASRGVNNSPLHF. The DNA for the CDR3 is TGTGCCAGCAGAGGAGTCAATAATTCACCCCTCCACTTT.

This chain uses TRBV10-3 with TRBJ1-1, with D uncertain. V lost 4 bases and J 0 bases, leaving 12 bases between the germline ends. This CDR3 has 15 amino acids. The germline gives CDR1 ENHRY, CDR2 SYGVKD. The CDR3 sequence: CAISGRRSLNTEAFF. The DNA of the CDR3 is TGTGCCATCAGTGGGAGGAGGAGTTTGAACACTGAAGCTTTCTTT.

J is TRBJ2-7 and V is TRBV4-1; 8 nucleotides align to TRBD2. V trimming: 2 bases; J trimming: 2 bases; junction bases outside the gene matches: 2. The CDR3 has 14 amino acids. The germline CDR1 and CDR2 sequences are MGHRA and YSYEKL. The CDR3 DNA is TGCGCCAGCAGCCAATCGGGACTAGCCTACGAGCAGTACTTC. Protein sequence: CASSQSGLAYEQYF.

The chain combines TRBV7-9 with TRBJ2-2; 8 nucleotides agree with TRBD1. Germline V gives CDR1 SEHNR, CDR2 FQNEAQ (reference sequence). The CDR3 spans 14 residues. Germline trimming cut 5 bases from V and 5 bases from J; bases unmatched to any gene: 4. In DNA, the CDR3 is TGTGCCAGCAGCCAAACAGGGGGGACCGGGGAGCTGTTTTTT. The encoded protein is CASSQTGGTGELFF.

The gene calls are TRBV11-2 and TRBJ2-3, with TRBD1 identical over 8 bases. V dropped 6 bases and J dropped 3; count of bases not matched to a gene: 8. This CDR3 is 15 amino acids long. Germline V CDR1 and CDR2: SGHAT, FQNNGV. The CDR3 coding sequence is TGTGCCAGCAGGGGACAGGTCATCTCAACAGATACGCAGTATTTT. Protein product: CASRGQVISTDTQYF.

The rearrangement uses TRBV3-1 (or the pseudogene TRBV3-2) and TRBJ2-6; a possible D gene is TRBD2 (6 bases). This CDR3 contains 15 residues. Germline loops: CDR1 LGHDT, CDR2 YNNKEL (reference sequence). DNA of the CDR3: TGTCGCCTACGGAGGGCTCATAAAGGGGCCAACGTCCTGACTTTC. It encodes CRLRRAHKGANVLTF.

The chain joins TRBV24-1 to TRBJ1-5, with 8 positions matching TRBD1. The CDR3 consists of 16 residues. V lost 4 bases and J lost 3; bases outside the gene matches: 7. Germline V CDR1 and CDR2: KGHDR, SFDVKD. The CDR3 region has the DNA TGTGCCACCAGTGACAACTCACAGGGGGACAATCAGCCCCAGCATTTT. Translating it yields CATSDNSQGDNQPQHF.

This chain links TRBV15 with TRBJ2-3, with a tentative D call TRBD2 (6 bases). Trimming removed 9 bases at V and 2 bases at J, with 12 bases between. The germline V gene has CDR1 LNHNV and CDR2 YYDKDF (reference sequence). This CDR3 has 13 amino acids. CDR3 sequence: CATGTFPTDTQYF. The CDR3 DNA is TGTGCCACGGGGACTTTCCCCACAGATACGCAGTATTTT.

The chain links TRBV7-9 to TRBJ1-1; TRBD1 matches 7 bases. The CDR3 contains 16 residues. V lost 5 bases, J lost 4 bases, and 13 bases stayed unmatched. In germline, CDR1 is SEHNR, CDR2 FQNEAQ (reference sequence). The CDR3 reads CASSPHQTGLATEAFF. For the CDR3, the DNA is TGTGCCAGCAGCCCCCATCAGACAGGGTTGGCCACTGAAGCTTTCTTT.

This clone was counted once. This CDR3 is CASSFSGVDTQYF. DNA of the CDR3: TGTGCCAGCAGTTTTTCGGGGGTAGATACGCAGTATTTT. The chain employs TRBV27 and TRBJ2-3; D is perhaps TRBD2 (6 bases). The CDR3 spans 13 residues. V was shortened by 3 bases and J by 5 bases, with 9 bases between the two germline ends. From germline, CDR1 is MNHEY and CDR2 SMNVEV (reference sequence).

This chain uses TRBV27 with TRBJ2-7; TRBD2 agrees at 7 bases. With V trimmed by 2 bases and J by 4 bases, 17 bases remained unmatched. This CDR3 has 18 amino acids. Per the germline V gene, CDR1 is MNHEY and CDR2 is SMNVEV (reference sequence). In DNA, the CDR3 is TGTGCCAGCAGTTTAGTGGCAGGCACCGTGGGGAGGGGTTACGAGCAGTACTTC. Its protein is CASSLVAGTVGRGYEQYF.

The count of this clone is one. In DNA form, the CDR3 reads TGTGCCATATCACAGGGGCCCGACAATGAGCAGTTCTTC. Protein product: CAISQGPDNEQFF. The chain recombines TRBV10-3 with TRBJ2-1, with 7 bases aligning to TRBD1. The CDR3 consists of 13 residues. CDR1 and CDR2 from the germline V gene are ENHRY and SYGVKD. J was trimmed by 5 bases and V by 9 bases; bases with no gene match: 7.